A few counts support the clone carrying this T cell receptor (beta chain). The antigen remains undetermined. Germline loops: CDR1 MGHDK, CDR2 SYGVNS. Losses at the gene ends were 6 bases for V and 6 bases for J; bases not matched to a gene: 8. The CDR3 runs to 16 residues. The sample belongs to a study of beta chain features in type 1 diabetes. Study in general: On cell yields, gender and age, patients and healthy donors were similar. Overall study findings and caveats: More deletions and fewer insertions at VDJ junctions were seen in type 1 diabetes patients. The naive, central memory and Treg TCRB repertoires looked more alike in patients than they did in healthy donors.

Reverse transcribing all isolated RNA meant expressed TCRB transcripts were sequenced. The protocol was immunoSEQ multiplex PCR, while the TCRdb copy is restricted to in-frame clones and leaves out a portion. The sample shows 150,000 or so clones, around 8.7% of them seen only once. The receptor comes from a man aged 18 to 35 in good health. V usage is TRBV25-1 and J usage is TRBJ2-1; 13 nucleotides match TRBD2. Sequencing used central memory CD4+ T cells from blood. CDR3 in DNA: TGTGCCAGCAGGGACAGGACTAGCGGGGGTGTCAATGAGCAGTTCTTC. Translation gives CASRDRTSGGVNEQFF.